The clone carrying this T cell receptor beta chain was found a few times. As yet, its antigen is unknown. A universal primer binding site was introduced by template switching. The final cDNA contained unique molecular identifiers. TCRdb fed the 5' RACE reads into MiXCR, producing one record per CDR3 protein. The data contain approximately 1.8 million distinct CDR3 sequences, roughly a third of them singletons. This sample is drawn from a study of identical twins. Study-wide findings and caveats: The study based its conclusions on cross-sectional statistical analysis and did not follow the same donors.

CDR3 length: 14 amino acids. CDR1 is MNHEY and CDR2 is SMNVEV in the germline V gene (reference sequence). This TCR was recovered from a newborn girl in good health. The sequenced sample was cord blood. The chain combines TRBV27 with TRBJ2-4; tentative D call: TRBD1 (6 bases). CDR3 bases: TGTGCTAGATACCCCTACCGGGACACAAACATTCAGTACTTC. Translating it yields CARYPYRDTNIQYF.